A single sample is the source of the 19 T cell receptor beta chains below, sequenced in a study of T-cell reconstitution after alpha-beta-depleted transplantation in children. Molecular barcoding with unique molecular identifiers was used for the TCRbeta library. TCRdb re-called the PCR reads with MiXCR, one entry per CDR3 protein. The sample yields fewer than 1 million distinct CDR3 sequences, under 20% seen once. Here the sequenced sample was PBMCs, mostly from graft donor cells, taken 360 days after TCRalphabeta/CD19-depleted stem cell transplant. These receptors originate from a male patient younger than 18 who had a stem cell transplant for acute lymphoblastic leukemia, so the T cells may come from the graft donor.

This clonotype was observed a few times. V and J are TRBV24-1 and TRBJ2-3, with D unclear. Trimming took off 0 bases at V and 2 bases at J, with 8 bases between the two ends. Looked up from germline, CDR1 is KGHDR and CDR2 is SFDVKD. CDR3 length: 15 amino acids. The CDR3 is CATSDLRENTDTQYF. The DNA for the CDR3 is TGTGCCACCAGTGATTTGCGCGAAAACACAGATACGCAGTATTTT.

The sample holds many counts of this clonotype. The chain employs TRBV7-2 and TRBJ1-5, with D possibly matching TRBD1 (6 bases). CDR3 length: 13 amino acids. CDR1 SGHTA and CDR2 FQGNSA come from the germline V gene. The germline V and J ends were trimmed by 4 bases and 4 bases, with 8 bases remaining between them. CDR3 residues: CASSYQGNQPQHF. DNA for the CDR3: TGTGCCAGCAGCTACCAGGGGAATCAGCCCCAGCATTTT.

This chain uses TRBV4-1 with TRBJ2-7; 9 bases match TRBD1. Germline V lookup: CDR1 MGHRA, CDR2 YSYEKL. V shed 1 base, J shed 2 bases, and the junction held 12 bases outside the gene matches. The CDR3 totals 18 residues. DNA for the CDR3: TGCGCCAGCAGCCAAGGTGGGGCCGGGACAGGGATAACCTACGAGCAGTACTTC. Translated, it gives CASSQGGAGTGITYEQYF.

The chain employs TRBV7-9 and TRBJ2-5; D uncertain. The germline V gene has CDR1 SEHNR and CDR2 FQNEAQ (reference sequence). V was shortened by 1 base and J by 4 bases, with 10 bases between the two germline ends. The CDR3 is 14 residues long. CDR3 DNA sequence: TGTGCCAGCAGCTTAGAGATAATAGGAGAGACCCAGTACTTC. Its protein is CASSLEIIGETQYF.

This clonotype was observed a few times. J is TRBJ2-3 and V is TRBV5-1; 12 positions match TRBD2. CDR3 size: 15 residues. The V and J ends lost 3 bases and 5 bases, in that order; junction bases with no gene match: 4. Per the germline V gene, CDR1 is SGHRS and CDR2 is YFSETQ. This CDR3 reads CASSWTSGNRDTQYF. CDR3 in DNA: TGCGCCAGCAGCTGGACTAGCGGGAACCGAGATACGCAGTATTTT.

Only a few counts were recorded for this clonotype. The V call is TRBV1, the J call TRBJ2-3. TRBV1 is assigned pseudogene status. The CDR3 contains 12 residues. The CDR3 spells CASGRSTDTQYF. Here the CDR3 DNA reads TGTGCCAGCGGCCGGAGCACAGATACGCAGTATTTT.

This clonotype has more than one count but fewer than ten. The CDR3 DNA sequence: TGTGCCAGCAGTTACGCCGGGGAGGGAAGTGAGCAGTTCTTC. This sequence encodes CASSYAGEGSEQFF. The chain is built from TRBV6-5 and TRBJ2-1; 7 positions match TRBD2. Germline V gene data show CDR1 as MNHEY and CDR2 as SVGAGI. V lost 2 bases to trimming and J lost 9 bases; unmatched junction nucleotides: 7. The CDR3 is made up of 14 amino acids.

The chain uses TRBV29-1 and TRBJ2-7; 13 bases align to TRBD2. CDR3 length: 14 residues. From germline, CDR1 is SQVTM and CDR2 ANQGSEA. With V trimmed by 6 bases and J by 5 bases, 7 bases remained unmatched. In nucleotides, the CDR3 is TGCAGCGTCCTTTGGACTAGCGGGAGCAACGAGCAGTACTTC. Protein product: CSVLWTSGSNEQYF.

The chain carries TRBV6-5 and TRBJ2-7; no clear D. Trimming shortened V by 2 bases and J by 7 bases, and 12 bases separated the two germline ends. In germline, CDR1 is MNHEY, CDR2 SVGAGI. The length of the CDR3 is 13 residues. The CDR3: CASSYRSIGEQYF. In DNA, the CDR3 is TGTGCCAGCAGTTACCGTTCAATTGGTGAGCAGTACTTC.

The gene calls are TRBV7-9 and TRBJ1-2, with a possible D match to TRBD1 (5 bases). The CDR3 contains 12 residues. CDR1 and CDR2 (germline): SEHNR, FQNEAQ (reference sequence). Trimming pared 1 base from V and 7 bases from J, leaving 7 bases between. The CDR3 reads CASSLEQVGYTF. The DNA of the CDR3 is TGTGCCAGCAGCTTAGAACAGGTTGGCTACACCTTC. Based on the CDR3 plus reference TRBV7-9 and TRBJ1-2, the full variable domain is DTGVSQNPRHKITKRGQNVTFRCDPISEHNRLYWYRQTLGQGPEFLTYFQNEAQLEKSRLLSDRFSAERPKGSFSTLEIQRTEQGDSAMYLCASSLEQVGYTFGSGTRLTVV.

This clonotype appeared a few times. The genes are TRBV5-6 and TRBJ2-1; D gene uncertain. V was shortened by 0 bases and J by 0 bases, with 13 bases between the two germline ends. Germline CDR1 is SGHDT and CDR2 is YYEEEE. This CDR3 region has 17 residues. DNA for the CDR3: TGTGCCAGCAGCTTGGGGTCTAGTTGGCCCTCCTACAATGAGCAGTTCTTC. Protein product: CASSLGSSWPSYNEQFF.

This rearrangement joins TRBV7-9 to TRBJ1-2, with D possibly being TRBD1 (6 bases). Deletions cut 5 bases from V and 5 bases from J, with 24 bases between. The CDR3 covers 17 residues. The germline CDR1 and CDR2 sequences are SEHNR and FQNEAQ (reference sequence). The CDR3 loop reads CASSPDMKWTVSYGYTF. Here the CDR3 DNA reads TGTGCCAGCAGCCCCGATATGAAATGGACAGTTAGTTATGGCTACACCTTC.

In this sample, this clonotype turned up a few times. The chain couples TRBV7-6 to TRBJ2-1; 10 nucleotides agree with TRBD2. The germline V gene encodes CDR1 SGHVS and CDR2 FNYEAQ. The CDR3 contains 16 residues. J gave up 2 bases and V 5 bases, and 6 bases lay outside the gene matches. CDR3 sequence (DNA): TGTGCCAGCAGCCTTCTAGCGGGAGAAACCTACAATGAGCAGTTCTTC. This sequence encodes CASSLLAGETYNEQFF.

This clonotype appeared a few times. This rearrangement joins TRBV7-8 to TRBJ1-4; 7 bases agree with TRBD1. Trimming cost V 0 bases and J 2 bases; bases outside gene matches: 3. Germline lookup yields CDR1 SGHVS and CDR2 FQNEAQ. The CDR3 contains 16 residues. The CDR3 DNA reads as TGTGCCAGCAGCTTAGCAGGGGGCATGACTAATGAAAAACTGTTTTTT. This translates into CASSLAGGMTNEKLFF.

This clonotype has ten or more counts. The chain combines TRBV12-3 or TRBV12-4 with TRBJ2-1; 7 nucleotides align to TRBD2. This CDR3 has 16 residues. Trimming cost V 1 base and J 8 bases; bases outside gene matches: 11. The CDR3 region has the DNA TGTGCCAGCAGTTTAGAGTGGGCGGGAGCTTCGGATGAGCAGTTCTTC. Residues: CASSLEWAGASDEQFF.

This chain links TRBV27 with TRBJ2-1; 12 nucleotides align to TRBD2. This CDR3 has 15 residues. V shed 3 bases and J 8 bases; nucleotides not matched to a gene: 5. Germline V gene lookup returns CDR1 MNHEY and CDR2 SMNVEV (reference sequence). CDR3 in amino acids: CASSFPPSGRDEQFF. The CDR3 DNA reads TGTGCCAGCAGTTTTCCCCCTAGCGGGAGGGATGAGCAGTTCTTC.

Only a few counts were recorded for this clonotype. The chain is built from TRBV12-3 or TRBV12-4 and TRBJ2-1, with 8 bases lining up with TRBD2. The J segment lost 0 bases and the V segment lost 9 bases, leaving 7 bases of the junction unmatched. The CDR3 consists of 15 residues. The CDR3 spells CASAAGVSSYNEQFF. CDR3 DNA sequence: TGTGCCAGTGCAGCGGGAGTTAGCTCCTACAATGAGCAGTTCTTC.

This clonotype occurred a few times. The chain joins TRBV5-4 to TRBJ2-2; 8 bases map to TRBD1. J gave up 6 bases and V 4 bases, and 8 bases lay outside the gene matches. The CDR3 consists of 15 residues. The germline V gene has CDR1 SGHNT and CDR2 YYREEE (reference sequence). This chain's CDR3 is CASSPQGAVAGELFF. CDR3 DNA: TGTGCCAGCAGCCCCCAGGGGGCTGTGGCCGGGGAGCTGTTTTTT.

The J gene is TRBJ1-1, the V gene TRBV12-3 or TRBV12-4, with 8 bases fitting TRBD1. This CDR3 has 13 residues. With 5 bases clipped from V and 9 bases from J, the junction kept 8 bases outside the gene matches. CDR3 amino acids: CASSLGTGTQAFF. The CDR3 bases are TGTGCCAGCAGTCTGGGGACAGGAACCCAAGCTTTCTTT.